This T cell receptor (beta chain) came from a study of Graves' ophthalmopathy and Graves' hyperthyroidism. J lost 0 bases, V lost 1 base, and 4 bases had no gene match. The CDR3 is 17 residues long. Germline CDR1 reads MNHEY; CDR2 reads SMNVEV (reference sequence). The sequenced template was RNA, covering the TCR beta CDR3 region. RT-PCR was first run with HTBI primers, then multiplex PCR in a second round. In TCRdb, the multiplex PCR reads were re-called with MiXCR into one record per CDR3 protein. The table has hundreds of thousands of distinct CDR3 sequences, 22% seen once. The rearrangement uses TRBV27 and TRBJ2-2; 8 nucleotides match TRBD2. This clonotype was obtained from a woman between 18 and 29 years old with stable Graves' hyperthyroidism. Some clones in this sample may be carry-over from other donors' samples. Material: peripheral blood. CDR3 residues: CASSLWAGGANTGELFF. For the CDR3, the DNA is TGTGCCAGCAGTTTATGGGCCGGGGGGGCGAACACCGGGGAGCTGTTTTTT.